A selection of T cell receptor beta chains follows, all from one sample in a study of cytomegalovirus exposure and HLA in healthy donors. Measured with immunoSEQ multiplex PCR; TCRdb has only the in-frame clones, and not every one. The sample includes some 97,000 clones, around 74% of them seen just once. Sequenced material: PBMCs. The receptors shown here come from a male donor in good health and CMV-seropositive. Both conserved end residues are part of each CDR3. The D gene is left open where the match is weak. Clone sizes are given selectively: once, few, many, or a class where the clone is expanded.

size	V	D	J	length	CDR3	DNA
-	TRBV5-1	-	TRBJ2-5	16	CASSLESGRRGETQYF	TGCGCCAGCAGCTTGGAATCCGGACGGCGAGGGGAGACCCAGTACTTC
-	TRBV4-1	-	TRBJ1-1	14	CASSQVSGGTEAFF	TGCGCCAGCAGCCAAGTCTCGGGGGGGACTGAAGCTTTCTTT
-	TRBV7-2	-	TRBJ1-3	16	CASSRDLAGSGNTIYF	TGTGCCAGCAGCCGAGACCTAGCGGGCTCTGGAAACACCATATATTTT
-	TRBV19	-	TRBJ2-3	13	CASQQGEADTQYF	TGTGCCAGTCAACAGGGCGAGGCAGATACGCAGTATTTT
-	TRBV4-3	TRBD1	TRBJ2-2	18	CASSQTPDRGRDTGELFF	TGCGCCAGCAGCCAAACTCCTGACAGGGGGCGTGACACCGGGGAGCTGTTTTTT
-	TRBV7-8	TRBD2	TRBJ2-5	15	CASRYSGGAGETQYF	TGTGCCAGCAGATATAGCGGGGGGGCAGGAGAGACCCAGTACTTC
-	TRBV7-2	-	TRBJ2-2	15	CASSASGIPTGELFF	TGTGCCAGCAGCGCCTCGGGGATCCCCACCGGGGAGCTGTTTTTT
few	TRBV6-6	TRBD2	TRBJ2-7	15	CASSYSTSGGNEQYF	TGTGCCAGCAGTTACTCGACTAGCGGGGGGAACGAGCAGTACTTC
-	TRBV11-3	-	TRBJ2-3	13	CASSLAGTDTQYF	TGTGCCAGCAGCTTAGCGGGCACAGATACGCAGTATTTT
few	TRBV15	TRBD1	TRBJ2-3	15	CATSRGQESTDTQYF	TGTGCCACCAGCAGGGGACAGGAGAGCACAGATACGCAGTATTTT
-	TRBV6-5	-	TRBJ1-5	14	CASSPRRGDQPQHF	TGTGCCAGCAGTCCCCGCAGGGGAGACCAGCCCCAGCATTTT
-	TRBV4-1	TRBD1	TRBJ1-4	15	CASSQQTGGIGKLFF	TGCGCCAGCAGCCAACAGACAGGGGGCATCGGAAAACTGTTTTTT
few	TRBV6-5	-	TRBJ1-1	14	CASSYRGHNTEAFF	TGTGCCAGCAGTTACAGGGGCCATAACACTGAAGCTTTCTTT
-	TRBV19	TRBD1	TRBJ1-2	13	CASSVQGRDGYTF	TGTGCCAGTAGTGTACAGGGGCGGGATGGCTACACCTTC
few	TRBV5-6	-	TRBJ2-3	12	CASSPLSDTQYF	TGTGCCAGCAGCCCTTTATCTGATACGCAGTATTTT
-	TRBV27	TRBD1	TRBJ1-2	14	CASSSGQGIWGYTF	TGTGCCAGCAGTTCCGGACAGGGCATCTGGGGCTACACCTTC
few	TRBV25-1	-	TRBJ2-1	12	CASIAAFNEQFF	TGTGCCAGCATAGCAGCGTTTAATGAGCAGTTCTTC
-	TRBV4-3	TRBD1	TRBJ1-5	13	CASSQTGNQPQHF	TGCGCCAGCAGCCAGACAGGGAATCAGCCCCAGCATTTT
once	TRBV5-4	-	TRBJ2-3	15	CASSLTSWFTDTQYF	TGTGCCAGCAGCTTGACTAGTTGGTTCACAGATACGCAGTATTTT
-	TRBV27	TRBD2	TRBJ2-7	13	CASRPTGGNEQYF	TGTGCCAGCAGACCTACGGGGGGAAACGAGCAGTACTTC
-	TRBV12-5	-	TRBJ2-7	15	CASGLAYTLSYEQYF	TGTGCTAGTGGTTTGGCCTATACCCTCTCCTACGAGCAGTACTTC
-	TRBV4-1	-	TRBJ2-3	16	CASSPPGRSATDTQYF	TGCGCCAGCAGCCCGCCGGGGAGGAGCGCCACAGATACGCAGTATTTT
-	TRBV30	TRBD1	TRBJ2-2	14	CAWGQAANTGELFF	TGTGCCTGGGGACAGGCGGCGAACACCGGGGAGCTGTTTTTT
-	TRBV7-9	TRBD1	TRBJ1-1	13	CASSLGQGGPAFF	TGTGCCAGCAGCTTAGGCCAGGGGGGTCCGGCTTTCTTT
few	TRBV2	TRBD1	TRBJ2-7	12	CAITDRGSEQYF	TGTGCCATCACGGACAGGGGAAGCGAGCAGTACTTC
-	TRBV4-2	-	TRBJ1-4	12	CASSIGLEKLFF	TGTGCCAGCAGCATTGGGCTAGAAAAACTGTTTTTT
-	TRBV7-8	-	TRBJ2-7	13	CASSFPPVYEQYF	TGTGCCAGCAGCTTCCCCCCGGTTTACGAGCAGTACTTC
-	TRBV27	-	TRBJ2-5	14	CASTEIDRLETQYF	TGTGCCAGCACCGAGATAGACAGATTAGAGACCCAGTACTTC
-	TRBV7-2	TRBD1	TRBJ1-4	17	CASSLGRGSYGNEKLFF	TGTGCCAGCAGCTTGGGCAGGGGGTCATATGGTAATGAAAAACTGTTTTTT
few	TRBV7-8	-	TRBJ2-7	13	CASSFGGANEQYF	TGTGCCAGCAGCTTTGGAGGCGCAAACGAGCAGTACTTC
-	TRBV9	TRBD2	TRBJ2-3	18	CASSLGTSGGRRTDTQYF	TGTGCCAGCAGCTTGGGGACTAGCGGGGGGAGGCGCACAGATACGCAGTATTTT
-	TRBV4-3	-	TRBJ2-7	15	CASSQDGRGKNEQYF	TGCGCCAGCAGCCAAGACGGTAGGGGAAAGAACGAGCAGTACTTC
-	TRBV11-2	-	TRBJ2-5	15	CASKPTGRAQETQYF	TGTGCCAGTAAACCAACGGGCAGGGCTCAAGAGACCCAGTACTTC
-	TRBV5-1	TRBD2	TRBJ2-7	14	CASSFGGGNYEQYF	TGCGCCAGCAGCTTCGGCGGGGGGAACTACGAGCAGTACTTC
-	TRBV28	TRBD2	TRBJ2-7	16	CASSYQPAGGPYEQYF	TGTGCCAGCAGCTACCAACCAGCGGGGGGCCCCTACGAGCAGTACTTC
-	TRBV28	-	TRBJ1-5	10	CATDVEPQHF	TGTGCCACCGATGTAGAGCCCCAGCATTTT
-	TRBV15	TRBD1	TRBJ2-7	15	CATSRGDRGRYEQYF	TGTGCCACCAGCAGGGGGGACAGGGGGCGGTACGAGCAGTACTTC
few	TRBV5-1	TRBD2	TRBJ2-7	16	CASCGGTSGGSYEQYF	TGCGCCAGCTGCGGGGGTACTAGCGGGGGCTCCTACGAGCAGTACTTC
-	TRBV4-3	-	TRBJ1-1	16	CASSQASTEGGTEAFF	TGCGCCAGCAGCCAAGCGTCGACCGAGGGTGGGACTGAAGCTTTCTTT
-	TRBV10-1	-	TRBJ2-7	11	CASSRGDEQYF	TGCGCCAGCTCCCGAGGCGACGAGCAGTACTTC
-	TRBV7-2	TRBD1	TRBJ2-7	16	CASSSQGQGISYEQYF	TGTGCCAGCAGCTCTCAGGGACAGGGGATCTCCTACGAGCAGTACTTC
-	TRBV25-1	-	TRBJ1-2	13	CASRGGQNYGYTF	TGTGCCAGCCGTGGGGGGCAGAACTATGGCTACACCTTC